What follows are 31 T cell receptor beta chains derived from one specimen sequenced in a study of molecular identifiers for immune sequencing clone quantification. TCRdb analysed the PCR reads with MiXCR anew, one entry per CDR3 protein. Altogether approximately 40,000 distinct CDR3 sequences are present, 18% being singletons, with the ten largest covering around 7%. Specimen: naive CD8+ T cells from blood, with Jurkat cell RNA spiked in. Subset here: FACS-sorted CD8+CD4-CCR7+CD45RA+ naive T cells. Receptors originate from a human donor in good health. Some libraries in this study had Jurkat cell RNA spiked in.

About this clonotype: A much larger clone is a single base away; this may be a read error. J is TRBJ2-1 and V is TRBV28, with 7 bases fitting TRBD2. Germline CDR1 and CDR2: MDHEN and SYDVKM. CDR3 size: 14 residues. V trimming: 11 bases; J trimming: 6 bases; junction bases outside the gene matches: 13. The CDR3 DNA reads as TGTGCCGTTAAGGGACGGGAGGACTGCAATGAGCAGTTCTTC. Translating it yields CAVKGREDCNEQFF.

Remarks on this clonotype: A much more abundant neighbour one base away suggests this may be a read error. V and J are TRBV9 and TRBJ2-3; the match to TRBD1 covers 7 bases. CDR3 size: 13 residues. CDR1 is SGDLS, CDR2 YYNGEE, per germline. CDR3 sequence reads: CASSVRWTGTQYF. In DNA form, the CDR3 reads TGTGCCAGCAGCGTACGGTGGACAGGTACGCAGTATTTT.

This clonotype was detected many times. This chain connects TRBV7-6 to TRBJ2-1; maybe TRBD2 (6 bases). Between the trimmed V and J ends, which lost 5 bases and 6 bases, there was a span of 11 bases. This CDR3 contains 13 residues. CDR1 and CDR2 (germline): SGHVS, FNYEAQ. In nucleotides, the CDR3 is TGTGCCAGCAGCCGAGCGGGTCCCAATGAGCAGTTCTTC. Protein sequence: CASSRAGPNEQFF.

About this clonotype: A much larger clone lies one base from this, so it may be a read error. The CDR3 sequence is CASSQAGRNTEALF. Written as DNA, the CDR3 is TGTGCCAGCAGCCAGGCCGGCAGGAACACTGAAGCTCTCTTT. The V call is TRBV7-9, the J call TRBJ1-1; D ambiguous. CDR3 length: 14 amino acids. The V gene's germline CDR1 is SEHNR and CDR2 FQNEAQ (reference sequence).

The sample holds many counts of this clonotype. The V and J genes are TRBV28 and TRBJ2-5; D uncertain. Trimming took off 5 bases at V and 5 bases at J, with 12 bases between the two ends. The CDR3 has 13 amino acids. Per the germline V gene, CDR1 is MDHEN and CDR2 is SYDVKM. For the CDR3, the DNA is TGTGCCAGCAGTCCCCAGGATGGCGAGACCCAGTACTTC. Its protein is CASSPQDGETQYF. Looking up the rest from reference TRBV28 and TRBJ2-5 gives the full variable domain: DVKVTQSSRYLVKRTGEKVFLECVQDMDHENMFWYRQDPGLGLRLIYFSYDVKMKEKGDIPEGYSVSREKKERFSLILESASTNQTSMYLCASSPQDGETQYFGPGTRLLVL.

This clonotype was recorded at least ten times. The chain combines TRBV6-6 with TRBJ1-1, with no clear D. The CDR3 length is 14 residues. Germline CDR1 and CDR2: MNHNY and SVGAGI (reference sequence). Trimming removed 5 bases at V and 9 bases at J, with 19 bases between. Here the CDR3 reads CASSEGINFFKAFF. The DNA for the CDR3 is TGTGCCAGCAGTGAGGGTATCAATTTTTTTAAAGCTTTCTTT.

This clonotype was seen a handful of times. The CDR3 here is CSASDRDSIIYNEQFF. CDR3 nucleotide sequence: TGCAGTGCTAGCGACCGGGACAGTATAATCTACAATGAGCAGTTCTTC. The chain carries TRBV20-1 and TRBJ2-1; 7 bases map to TRBD1. This CDR3 region has 16 residues. Looked up from germline, CDR1 is DFQATT and CDR2 is SNEGSKA (reference sequence). V was clipped by 3 bases and J by 3 bases; unmatched bases: 11.

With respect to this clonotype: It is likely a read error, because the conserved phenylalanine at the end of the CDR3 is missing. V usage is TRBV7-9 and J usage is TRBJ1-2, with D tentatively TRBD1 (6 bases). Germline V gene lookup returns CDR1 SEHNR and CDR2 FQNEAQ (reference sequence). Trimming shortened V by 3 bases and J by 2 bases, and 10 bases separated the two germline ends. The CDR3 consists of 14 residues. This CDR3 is CASSFGQTNYGYTL. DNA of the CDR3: TGTGCCAGCAGCTTTGGACAGACGAACTATGGCTACACCTTA.

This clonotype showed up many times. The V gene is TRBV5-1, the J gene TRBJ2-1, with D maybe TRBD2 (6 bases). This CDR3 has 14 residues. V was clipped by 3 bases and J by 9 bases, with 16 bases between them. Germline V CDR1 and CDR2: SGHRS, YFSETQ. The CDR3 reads CASSSPSGPGEQFF. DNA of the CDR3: TGCGCCAGCAGCTCCCCGAGCGGGCCGGGTGAGCAGTTCTTC.

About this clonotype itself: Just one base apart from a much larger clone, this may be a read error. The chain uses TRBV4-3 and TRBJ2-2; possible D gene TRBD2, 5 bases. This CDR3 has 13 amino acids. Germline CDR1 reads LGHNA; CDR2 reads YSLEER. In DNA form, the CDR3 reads TGCGCCGGCAGCCAAGCGGCGCCCGGGGAGCTGTTTTTT. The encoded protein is CAGSQAAPGELFF.

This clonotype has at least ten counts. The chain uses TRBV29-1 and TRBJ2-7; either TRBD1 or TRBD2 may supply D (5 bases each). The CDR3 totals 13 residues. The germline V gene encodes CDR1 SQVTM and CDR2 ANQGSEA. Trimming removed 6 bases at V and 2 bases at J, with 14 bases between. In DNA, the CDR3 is TGCAGCGTGGGATCAGGGACGGCCTACGAGCAGTACTTC. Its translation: CSVGSGTAYEQYF.

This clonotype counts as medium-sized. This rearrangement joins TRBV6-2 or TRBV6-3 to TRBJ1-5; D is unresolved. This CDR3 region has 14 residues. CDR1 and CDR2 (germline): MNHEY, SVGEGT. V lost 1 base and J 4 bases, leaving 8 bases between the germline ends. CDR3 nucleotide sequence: TGTGCCAGCAGTTACTGGAACGAGAATCAGCCCCAGCATTTT. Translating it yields CASSYWNENQPQHF.

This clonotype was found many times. CDR3 amino acids: CASSTTGISIFGELFF. The CDR3 bases are TGTGCCAGCAGTACGACGGGCATAAGCATCTTCGGGGAGCTGTTTTTT. The chain is built from TRBV6-5 and TRBJ2-2; D remains ambiguous. CDR1 MNHEY and CDR2 SVGAGI come from the germline V gene. V dropped 5 bases and J dropped 7 bases, with 20 bases sitting between them. The CDR3 runs to 16 residues.

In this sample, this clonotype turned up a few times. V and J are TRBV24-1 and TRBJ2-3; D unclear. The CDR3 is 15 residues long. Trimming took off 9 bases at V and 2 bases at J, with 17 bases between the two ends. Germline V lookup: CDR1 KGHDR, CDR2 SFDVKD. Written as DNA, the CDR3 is TGTGCCACCGCAGTCGATTGGGGTGACACAGATACGCAGTATTTT. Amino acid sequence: CATAVDWGDTDTQYF.

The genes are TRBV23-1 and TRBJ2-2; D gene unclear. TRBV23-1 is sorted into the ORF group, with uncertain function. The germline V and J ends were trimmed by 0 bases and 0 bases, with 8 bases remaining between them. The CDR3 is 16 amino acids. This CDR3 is CASSQSGIPNTGELFF. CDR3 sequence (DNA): TGCGCCAGCAGTCAATCAGGGATCCCGAACACCGGGGAGCTGTTTTTT.

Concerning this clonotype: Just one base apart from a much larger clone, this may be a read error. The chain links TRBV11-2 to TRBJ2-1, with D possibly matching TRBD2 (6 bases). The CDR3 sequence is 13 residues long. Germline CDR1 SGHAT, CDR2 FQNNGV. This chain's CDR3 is CASSGTRGNGQFF. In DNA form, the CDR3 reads TGTGCCAGCAGCGGGACTCGGGGCAATGGGCAGTTCTTC.

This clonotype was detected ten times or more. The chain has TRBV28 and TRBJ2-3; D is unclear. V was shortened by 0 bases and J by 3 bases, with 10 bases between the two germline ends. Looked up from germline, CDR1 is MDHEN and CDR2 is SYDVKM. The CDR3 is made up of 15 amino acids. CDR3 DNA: TGTGCCAGCAGTTTATGGGGGATAGGGACAGATACGCAGTATTTT. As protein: CASSLWGIGTDTQYF.

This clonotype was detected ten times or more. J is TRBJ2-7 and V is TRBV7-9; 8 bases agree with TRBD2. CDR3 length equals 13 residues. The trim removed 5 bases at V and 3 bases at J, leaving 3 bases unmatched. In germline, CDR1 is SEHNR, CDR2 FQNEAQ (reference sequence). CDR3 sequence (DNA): TGTGCCAGCAGCGAAGCGGGAGTCTACGAGCAGTACTTC. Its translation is CASSEAGVYEQYF. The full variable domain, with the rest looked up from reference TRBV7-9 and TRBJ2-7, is DTGVSQNPRHKITKRGQNVTFRCDPISEHNRLYWYRQTLGQGPEFLTYFQNEAQLEKSRLLSDRFSAERPKGSFSTLEIQRTEQGDSAMYLCASSEAGVYEQYFGPGTRLTVT.

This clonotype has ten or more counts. The CDR3 sequence: CASSQHLSSRGRYEQYF. For the CDR3, the DNA is TGTGCCAGCAGCCAACACCTCAGCTCGAGGGGTCGCTACGAGCAGTACTTC. This sequence joins TRBV4-2 and TRBJ2-7; D may match TRBD1 or TRBD2 (5 bases each). The V end lost 2 bases, the J end lost 3 bases, and 20 bases lay between the germline ends. This CDR3 spans 17 amino acids. From germline, CDR1 is LGHNA and CDR2 YNFKEQ.

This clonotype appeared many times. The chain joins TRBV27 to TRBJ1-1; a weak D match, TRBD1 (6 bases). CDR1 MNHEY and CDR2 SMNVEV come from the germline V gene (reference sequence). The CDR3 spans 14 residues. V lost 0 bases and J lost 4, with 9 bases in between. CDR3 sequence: CASSLSGRGTEAFF. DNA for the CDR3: TGTGCCAGCAGTTTATCAGGCAGGGGCACTGAAGCTTTCTTT.

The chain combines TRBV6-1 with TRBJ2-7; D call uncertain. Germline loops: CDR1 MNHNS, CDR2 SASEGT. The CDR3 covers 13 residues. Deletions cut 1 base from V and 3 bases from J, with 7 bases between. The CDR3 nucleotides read TGTGCCAGCAGTGAAGGTAATCGCTACGAGCAGTACTTC. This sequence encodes CASSEGNRYEQYF.

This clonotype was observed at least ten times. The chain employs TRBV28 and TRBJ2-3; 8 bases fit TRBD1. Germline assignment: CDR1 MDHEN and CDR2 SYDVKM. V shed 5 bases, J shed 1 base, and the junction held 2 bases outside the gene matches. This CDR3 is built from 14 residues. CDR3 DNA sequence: TGTGCCAGCAGTACGGACAGGGGCACAGATACGCAGTATTTT. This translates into CASSTDRGTDTQYF.

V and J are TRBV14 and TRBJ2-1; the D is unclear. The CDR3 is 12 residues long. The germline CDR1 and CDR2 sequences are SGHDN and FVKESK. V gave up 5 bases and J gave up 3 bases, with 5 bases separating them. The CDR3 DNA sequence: TGTGCCAGCAGCAAAGTCTACAATGAGCAGTTCTTC. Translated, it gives CASSKVYNEQFF.

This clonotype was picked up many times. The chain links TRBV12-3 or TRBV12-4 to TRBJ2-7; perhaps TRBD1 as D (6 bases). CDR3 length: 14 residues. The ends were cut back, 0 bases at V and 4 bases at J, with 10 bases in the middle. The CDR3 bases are TGTGCCAGCAGTTTAGCGGACCAGGGGTACGAGCAGTACTTC. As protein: CASSLADQGYEQYF.

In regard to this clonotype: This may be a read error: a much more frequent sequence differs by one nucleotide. The CDR3 DNA reads TGCGGCGTTGGGGGGGATTACGAGCAGTACTTC. This translates into CGVGGDYEQYF. The V call is TRBV29-1, the J call TRBJ2-7; 7 bases align to TRBD2. The CDR3 runs 11 residues. The germline V gene encodes CDR1 SQVTM and CDR2 ANQGSEA.

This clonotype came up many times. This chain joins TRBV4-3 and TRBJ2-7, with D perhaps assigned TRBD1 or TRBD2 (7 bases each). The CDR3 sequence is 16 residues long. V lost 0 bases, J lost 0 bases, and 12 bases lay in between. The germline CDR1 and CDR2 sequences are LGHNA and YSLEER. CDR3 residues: CASSQDPGGGSYEQYF. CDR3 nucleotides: TGCGCCAGCAGCCAAGATCCAGGGGGGGGCTCCTACGAGCAGTACTTC.

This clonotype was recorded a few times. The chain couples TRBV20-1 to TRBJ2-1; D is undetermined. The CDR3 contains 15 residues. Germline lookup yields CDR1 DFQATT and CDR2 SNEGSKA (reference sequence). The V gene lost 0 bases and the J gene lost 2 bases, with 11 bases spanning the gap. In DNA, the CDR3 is TGCAGTGCTAGAGATGAGTTTAGCCCCTACAATGAGCAGTTCTTC. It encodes CSARDEFSPYNEQFF.

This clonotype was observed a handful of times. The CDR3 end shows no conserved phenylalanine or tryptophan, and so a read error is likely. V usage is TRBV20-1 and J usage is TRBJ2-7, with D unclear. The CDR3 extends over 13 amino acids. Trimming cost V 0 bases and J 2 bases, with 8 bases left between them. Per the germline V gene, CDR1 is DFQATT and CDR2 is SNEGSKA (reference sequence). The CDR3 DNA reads TGCAGTGCTAGAGATGGCGGCGCCTACGAGCAGTACATC. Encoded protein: CSARDGGAYEQYI.

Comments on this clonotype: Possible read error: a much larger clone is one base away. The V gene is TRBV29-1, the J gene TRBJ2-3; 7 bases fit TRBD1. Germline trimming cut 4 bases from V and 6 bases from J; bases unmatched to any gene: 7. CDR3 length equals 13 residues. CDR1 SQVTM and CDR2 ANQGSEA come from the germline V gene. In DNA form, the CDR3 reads TGCAGCGTTGGACCGGACAGGCGGGATACGCAGTATTTT. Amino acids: CSVGPDRRDTQYF.

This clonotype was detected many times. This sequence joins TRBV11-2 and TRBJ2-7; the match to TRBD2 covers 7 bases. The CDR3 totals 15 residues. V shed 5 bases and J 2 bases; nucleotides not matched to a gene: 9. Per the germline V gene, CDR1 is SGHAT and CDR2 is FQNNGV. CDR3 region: CASSLGLAVTYEQYF. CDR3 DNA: TGTGCCAGCAGCCTTGGGCTAGCGGTAACCTACGAGCAGTACTTC.

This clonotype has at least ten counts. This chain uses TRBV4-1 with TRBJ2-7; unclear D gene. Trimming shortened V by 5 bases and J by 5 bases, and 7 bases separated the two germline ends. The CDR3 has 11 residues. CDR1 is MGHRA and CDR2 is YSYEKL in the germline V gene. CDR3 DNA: TGCGCCAGCAGCTCGGGCAACGAGCAGTACTTC. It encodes CASSSGNEQYF.